This is a list of T cell receptor beta chains from one sample in a study of technical replicates of blood from a few donors. Profiled with immunoSEQ multiplex PCR; TCRdb holds only in-frame clones, not every one. The sample consists of approximately 79,000 clones, 80% to 95% of them appearing once. The sequenced sample consisted of T cells isolated from PBMCs. These receptors were collected from a human donor in good health. Each CDR3 is given with its conserved first and last residue. D genes are given only for firm matches. Only some rows state a clone size, as once, few, many or a class for expanded clones.

d_gene,j_gene,v_gene,abundance,CDR3nt,CDR3aa
TRBD2,TRBJ2-1,TRBV5-1,-,TGCGCCAGCAGCTTACGCGGGAGCAACAATGAGCAGTTCTTC,CASSLRGSNNEQFF
TRBD1,TRBJ1-3,TRBV5-5,-,TGTGCCAGCAGTTTGAGGGACAGGGTGGGCGGAAACACCATATATTTT,CASSLRDRVGGNTIYF
TRBD2,TRBJ2-3,TRBV2,-,TGTGCCAGCATTGGGACTAGCGGGAGCACAGATACGCAGTATTTT,CASIGTSGSTDTQYF
-,TRBJ2-7,TRBV6-5,-,TGTGCCAGCAGTTATTTCGGGAGTTGGGGGGAGCAGTACTTC,CASSYFGSWGEQYF
-,TRBJ1-1,TRBV9,-,TGTGCCAGCAGCGAACAACCCCTCGGGGATAGAACTGAAGCTTTCTTT,CASSEQPLGDRTEAFF
TRBD2,TRBJ2-3,TRBV5-4,-,TGTGCCAGCAGCTTGAGGTTGCATAATAGCGGGAGCACAGATACGCAGTATTTT,CASSLRLHNSGSTDTQYF
TRBD1,TRBJ1-1,TRBV28,-,TGTGCCAGCAGCCACCCGGACAGGGCCACTGAAGCTTTCTTT,CASSHPDRATEAFF
TRBD2,TRBJ2-3,TRBV2,-,TGTGCCAGCAGGGGGGGACTAGCATCAGATACGCAGTATTTT,CASRGGLASDTQYF
TRBD1,TRBJ2-7,TRBV28,-,TGTGCCAGCAGCCGGGACAGCTCGCCCTACGAGCAGTACTTC,CASSRDSSPYEQYF
TRBD2,TRBJ2-7,TRBV7-8,-,TGTGCCAGCAGCTTAGGACTAGCGGGACCCGAGTTCGGGGCCTACGAGCAGTACTTC,CASSLGLAGPEFGAYEQYF
TRBD2,TRBJ2-3,TRBV7-9,-,TGTGCCAGCAGCTTAGCCGGGAGGGCAGATACGCAGTATTTT,CASSLAGRADTQYF
TRBD2,TRBJ2-3,TRBV4-3,-,TGCGCCAGCAGCCCCGGGACTAGCGGCCTCACAGATACGCAGTATTTT,CASSPGTSGLTDTQYF
-,TRBJ1-6,TRBV7-9,-,TGTGCCAGCAGCTTGTTTAGTATAAATTCACCCCTCCACTTT,CASSLFSINSPLHF
TRBD1,TRBJ2-7,TRBV28,-,TGTGCCAGCAGTCAGACAGGGGGTACCTACGAGCAGTACTTC,CASSQTGGTYEQYF
-,TRBJ2-1,TRBV9,-,TGTGCCAGCAGCGCCACGACTTATGAGCAGTTCTTC,CASSATTYEQFF
TRBD2,TRBJ2-4,TRBV29-1,-,TGCAGCGTTGATGGGGCTAGCGGGAGAGGGGGCAACATTCAGTACTTC,CSVDGASGRGGNIQYF
-,TRBJ1-5,TRBV5-6,-,TGTGCCAGCAGCTTGTTCGGGATGGGCAATCAGCCCCAGCATTTT,CASSLFGMGNQPQHF
TRBD2,TRBJ2-7,TRBV14,-,TGTGCCAGCAGCCAAGAGGAACTAGCGAGATACGAGCAGTACTTC,CASSQEELARYEQYF
-,TRBJ2-2,TRBV5-1,once,TGCGCCAGCAGCTTGGACAGCACCGGGGAGCTGTTTTTT,CASSLDSTGELFF
-,TRBJ1-1,TRBV2,-,TGTGCCAGCAGTGATCTAACGTGGGCCCACGAGAACACTGAAGCTTTCTTT,CASSDLTWAHENTEAFF
-,TRBJ1-4,TRBV5-4,-,TGTGCCAGCAGGGGGGGGTCCTCTGAAAAACTGTTTTTT,CASRGGSSEKLFF
-,TRBJ2-1,TRBV7-9,-,TGTGCCAGCAGCTTAGAAACAGGGCGAGGGGATGAGCAGTTCTTC,CASSLETGRGDEQFF
-,TRBJ2-2,TRBV7-3,-,TGTGCCAGCAGCTTATGGGACTCTAACACCGGGGAGCTGTTTTTT,CASSLWDSNTGELFF
-,TRBJ2-3,TRBV9,once,TGTGCCAGCAGCGTAGGGAGCGGAACTAGCACAGATACGCAGTATTTT,CASSVGSGTSTDTQYF
-,TRBJ2-7,TRBV7-3,-,TGTGCCAGCGCCATCCGAGCAGGGAGGCCCTACGAGCAGTACTTC,CASAIRAGRPYEQYF
TRBD1,TRBJ2-1,TRBV29-1,once,TGCAGCGTTCGGGGACAGCACAATGAGCAGTTCTTC,CSVRGQHNEQFF
TRBD1,TRBJ1-4,TRBV10-3,-,TGTGCCATCAGTGAGTCGAATCACTGGGACAGCGAAAAACTGTTTTTT,CAISESNHWDSEKLFF
TRBD1,TRBJ1-1,TRBV6-5,-,TGTGCCAGCAGTGGACAGGGCGGAGGAACTGAAGCTTTCTTT,CASSGQGGGTEAFF
-,TRBJ2-3,TRBV7-3,-,TGTGCCAGCAGCTTAGGAGGCACAGATACGCAGTATTTT,CASSLGGTDTQYF